Reported below is one T cell receptor beta chain. With random hexamers, reverse transcription was performed on about 0.5 to 1 ug of RNA. TCRdb re-analysed the immunoSEQ multiplex PCR reads in MiXCR, keeping a single row per CDR3 protein. The sample holds around 270,000 distinct CDR3 sequences, approximately 90% seen once. The sample originates from a study of CD8 T cells in Susac syndrome. The germline V gene has CDR1 LGHNA and CDR2 YSLEER. Trimming removed 3 bases from V and 9 bases from J, with 15 bases in between. The length of the CDR3 is 14 residues. The material sequenced was CD8+ T cells from PBMCs. This clonotype was obtained from a human donor with multiple sclerosis. This chain links TRBV4-3 with TRBJ2-1; D is tentatively TRBD1 or TRBD2 (5 bases each). The DNA of the CDR3 is TGCGCCAGCAGCCAGGGGGTTAGGGGCAGTGAGCAGTTCTTC. Translation gives CASSQGVRGSEQFF.